A selection of T cell receptor beta chains follows, all from one sample in a study of control samples from healthy donors and cancer patients. This table comes from immunoSEQ multiplex PCR, and its TCRdb copy is limited to in-frame clones, with some not included. The table has approximately 170,000 clones, about 94% seen once. Sequencing was done on a sample of blood. These receptors were obtained from a woman aged 30 to 39 in good health. The CDR3 runs from the conserved cysteine through the conserved F or W. Fields, in order: D gene, V gene, clone size, J gene, CDR3 DNA, CDR3 protein. D genes are given only for firm matches. Size values are once, few and many counts, or a class for expanded clones, and some rows have none.

NA,TRBV27,few,TRBJ1-6,TGTGCCAGCAGTTTTCTCGGGTCCCCACGGGATTCACCCCTCCACTTT,CASSFLGSPRDSPLHF
NA,TRBV27,NA,TRBJ2-7,TGTGCCAGCAGTCCAACGGACGCCGGAGATCAGTACTTC,CASSPTDAGDQYF
NA,TRBV19,few,TRBJ2-1,TGTGCCAGTAGTAACAGGGTGGACGGGGGCAATGAGCAGTTCTTC,CASSNRVDGGNEQFF
NA,TRBV4-3,NA,TRBJ1-2,TGCGCCAGCAGCCATAGCCGGGATGGCTACACCTTC,CASSHSRDGYTF
NA,TRBV19,NA,TRBJ2-1,TGTGCCAGTAGTATGTACGGGTACAATGAGCAGTTCTTC,CASSMYGYNEQFF
TRBD2,TRBV19,NA,TRBJ2-5,TGTGCCAGTAGTTTTGCAGGGACTAGCGGGAGAGAGACCCAGTACTTC,CASSFAGTSGRETQYF
NA,TRBV4-1,NA,TRBJ1-4,TGCGCCAGCAGCCAAGATCATGAAAAACTGTTTTTT,CASSQDHEKLFF
NA,TRBV7-2,NA,TRBJ1-2,TGTGCCAGCAGCCTTCTCCGGGACACTGGAAAGGGCTACACCTTC,CASSLLRDTGKGYTF
TRBD1,TRBV29-1,NA,TRBJ2-1,TGCAGCGTCGCCCGGGACAGCTCCTACAATGAGCAGTTCTTC,CSVARDSSYNEQFF
NA,TRBV4-1,NA,TRBJ1-5,TGCGCCAGCAGCCACGGGGGGGAGAATCAGCCCCAGCATTTT,CASSHGGENQPQHF
NA,TRBV5-1,NA,TRBJ2-5,TGCGCCAGCAGCCCGGTGACAGCAGCACAAGAGACCCAGTACTTC,CASSPVTAAQETQYF
TRBD1,TRBV5-4,NA,TRBJ1-1,TGTGCCAGCAGTTGGACAGGGGAGAACACTGAAGCTTTCTTT,CASSWTGENTEAFF
TRBD2,TRBV5-8,NA,TRBJ2-5,TGTGCCAGCAGCTTGGGACCCGGGAGGCGCGAGACCCAGTACTTC,CASSLGPGRRETQYF